Following are 15 T cell receptor beta chains from one sample sequenced in a study of T-cell reconstitution after alpha-beta-depleted transplantation in children. TCRbeta library construction was performed incorporating unique molecular identifiers. TCRdb used MiXCR to reprocess the PCR reads, holding one entry per CDR3 protein. Among about 190,000 distinct CDR3 sequences listed, around 10% were seen once. The sample in question was PBMCs, obtained before TCRalphabeta/CD19-depleted stem cell transplant. The source of these receptors is a boy aged 2 to 10 with acute myeloid leukemia, due to receive a stem cell transplant.

Turning to this clonotype: This could be a read error, since a much larger clone is one nucleotide away. The rearrangement uses TRBV3-1 and TRBJ1-1; D is ambiguous. CDR1 is LGHDT and CDR2 is YNNKEL in the germline V gene (reference sequence). The CDR3 consists of 18 residues. In DNA, the CDR3 is TGTGTCAGCAGCCAAGATTTCCGCGCCGCGGTGCAGCCCGCTGAAGCTTTCTTT. Protein: CVSSQDFRAAVQPAEAFF.

The chain is built from TRBV7-3 and TRBJ2-3; the D is unclear. V gave up 1 base and J gave up 3 bases, with 14 bases separating them. The CDR3 is made up of 16 amino acids. CDR1 is SGHTA and CDR2 is FQGTGA in the germline V gene. In DNA, the CDR3 is TGTGCCAGCAGCTTAAACCGGCCGTGTGGAACAGATACGCAGTATTTT. It yields the protein CASSLNRPCGTDTQYF.

This clonotype came up many times. The CDR3 loop is CASSSQAGSSYPYEQYF. Here the CDR3 DNA reads TGTGCCAGCAGCTCCCAAGCGGGATCTAGCTATCCCTACGAGCAGTACTTC. This chain links TRBV7-6 with TRBJ2-7; 7 bases match TRBD2. CDR3 length: 17 residues. The V and J ends lost 4 bases and 2 bases, in that order; junction bases with no gene match: 14. From germline, CDR1 is SGHVS and CDR2 FNYEAQ.

V and J are TRBV5-1 and TRBJ1-1; maybe TRBD1 (5 bases). Germline V gives CDR1 SGHRS, CDR2 YFSETQ. Trimming cost V 0 bases and J 4 bases, with 13 bases left between them. The CDR3 runs to 15 residues. The CDR3 DNA sequence: TGCGCCAGCAGCTTGGTGGTTAGGGGTGGCACTGAAGCTTTCTTT. Translation: CASSLVVRGGTEAFF. Based on the CDR3 plus reference TRBV5-1 and TRBJ1-1, the full variable domain is KAGVTQTPRYLIKTRGQQVTLSCSPISGHRSVSWYQQTPGQGLQFLFEYFSETQRNKGNFPGRFSGRQFSNSRSEMNVSTLELGDSALYLCASSLVVRGGTEAFFGQGTRLTVV.

In this sample, this clonotype turned up many times. The rearrangement uses TRBV15 and TRBJ2-7, with 7 bases aligning to TRBD2. The CDR3 consists of 12 residues. Germline CDR1 is LNHNV and CDR2 is YYDKDF (reference sequence). J lost 3 bases, V lost 5 bases, and 1 base had no gene match. DNA for the CDR3: TGTGCCACCAGCGGGGGGGGCTACGAGCAGTACGTC. Translation: CATSGGGYEQYV.

The table lists this clonotype with many counts. The rearrangement uses TRBV7-8 and TRBJ2-1; a weak D match, TRBD2 (6 bases). This CDR3 is 17 amino acids long. Germline lookup yields CDR1 SGHVS and CDR2 FQNEAQ. The V and J ends lost 4 bases and 1 base respectively, with 17 bases between them. CDR3 nucleotides: TGTGCCAGCAGCTCGGCCGGCGGGGCGGGATCCTACAATGAGCAGTTCTTC. This encodes CASSSAGGAGSYNEQFF.

This clonotype has a count of ten or more. The chain recombines TRBV29-1 with TRBJ2-7; tentative D call: TRBD2 (6 bases). The CDR3 is made up of 15 amino acids. V gave up 1 base and J gave up 4 bases, with 17 bases separating them. In germline, CDR1 is SQVTM, CDR2 ANQGSEA. The CDR3 sequence: CSVEVAARAEYEQYF. For the CDR3, the DNA is TGCAGCGTTGAAGTAGCGGCCAGGGCGGAATACGAGCAGTACTTC.

This clonotype was counted many times. The germline gene is not matched at one end of the junction; a read error may be the cause. CDR3 sequence: CASSLGGQETQYF. DNA for the CDR3: TGTGCCAGCAGTTTGGGCGGACAAGAGACCCAGTACTTC. V gene TRBV5-1 combines with J gene TRBJ2-5; D call uncertain. CDR1 SGHRS and CDR2 YFSETQ come from the germline V gene. The CDR3 contains 13 residues.

In this sample, this clonotype turned up many times. The chain couples TRBV6-5 to TRBJ1-2; the match to TRBD1 covers 7 bases. The V gene end was trimmed by 5 bases and the J gene end by 4 bases; junction bases not matched to a gene: 10. Per the germline V gene, CDR1 is MNHEY and CDR2 is SVGAGI. This CDR3 contains 15 residues. The CDR3 nucleotides read TGTGCCAGCAGTACTTTGACAGGGCCCACCTATGGCTACACCTTC. It specifies CASSTLTGPTYGYTF.

This clonotype appeared many times. The chain carries TRBV20-1 and TRBJ1-5, with D tentatively TRBD1 (5 bases). V was shortened by 5 bases and J by 0 bases, with 11 bases between the two germline ends. Germline assignment: CDR1 DFQATT and CDR2 SNEGSKA (reference sequence). This CDR3 spans 14 amino acids. CDR3 nucleotide sequence: TGCAGTGCTTGGGGACTAGATAGCAATCAGCCCCAGCATTTT. Amino acids: CSAWGLDSNQPQHF.

The sample holds many counts of this clonotype. The chain uses TRBV5-1 and TRBJ1-1; unclear D gene. Trimming cost V 4 bases and J 0 bases, with 10 bases left between them. The CDR3 consists of 14 residues. The germline V gene encodes CDR1 SGHRS and CDR2 YFSETQ. In DNA form, the CDR3 reads TGCGCCAGCAGCGCCACGACACTGAACACTGAAGCTTTCTTT. Translated: CASSATTLNTEAFF. The complete variable domain, with remaining parts taken from reference TRBV5-1 and TRBJ1-1, reads KAGVTQTPRYLIKTRGQQVTLSCSPISGHRSVSWYQQTPGQGLQFLFEYFSETQRNKGNFPGRFSGRQFSNSRSEMNVSTLELGDSALYLCASSATTLNTEAFFGQGTRLTVV.

This clonotype was observed at least ten times. The chain recombines TRBV20-1 with TRBJ2-3, with 8 bases aligning to TRBD2. This CDR3 region has 13 residues. The V gene end was trimmed by 3 bases and the J gene end by 1 base; junction bases not matched to a gene: 0. Germline CDR1 reads DFQATT; CDR2 reads SNEGSKA (reference sequence). CDR3 sequence: CSASSGGTDTQYF. CDR3 in DNA: TGCAGTGCTAGTAGCGGGGGCACAGATACGCAGTATTTT.

The V and J genes are TRBV2 and TRBJ1-6, with a possible D match to TRBD1 (6 bases). V was shortened by 7 bases and J by 9 bases, with 19 bases between the two germline ends. The CDR3 is 15 residues long. CDR1 is SNHLY and CDR2 is FYNNEI in the germline V gene. The CDR3 nucleotides read TGTGCCAGCAATACAGGGCAGTGGTTTGGTTCACCCCTCCACTTT. Translation: CASNTGQWFGSPLHF.

This clonotype was detected ten times or more. The J gene is TRBJ2-3, the V gene TRBV5-1, with 8 bases identical to TRBD2. The germline CDR1 and CDR2 sequences are SGHRS and YFSETQ. The junction had 10 bases not matched to a gene; V was cut back by 4 bases and J by 3 bases. The CDR3 contains 16 residues. CDR3 protein: CASSLGAGGATDTQYF. The DNA of the CDR3 is TGCGCCAGCAGCCTGGGGGCGGGGGGCGCGACAGATACGCAGTATTTT.

This clonotype has at least ten counts. This rearrangement joins TRBV3-1 to TRBJ1-4; D possibly corresponds to TRBD1 (6 bases). This CDR3 contains 15 residues. Germline V gene data show CDR1 as LGHDT and CDR2 as YNNKEL (reference sequence). V gave up 3 bases and J gave up 7 bases, with 15 bases separating them. The CDR3: CASSQGAQGGEKLFF. In DNA, the CDR3 is TGTGCCAGCAGCCAGGGGGCTCAGGGCGGTGAAAAACTGTTTTTT. The full variable domain, rest sourced from reference TRBV3-1 and TRBJ1-4, is DTAVSQTPKYLVTQMGNDKSIKCEQNLGHDTMYWYKQDSKKFLKIMFSYNNKELIINETVPNRFSPKSPDKAHLNLHINSLELGDSAVYFCASSQGAQGGEKLFFGSGTQLSVL.